The source of this T cell receptor (beta chain) is a study of blood T cell repertoires in COVID-19. Whole-study context: COVID-19 samples collected from the United States, Italy and Spain covered acute and convalescent phases. Nucleic acid was either cDNA or gDNA, and it came from T cells, B-cell-depleted T cells, or PBMCs.

CDR3 size: 16 residues. J gave up 7 bases and V 0 bases, and 7 bases lay outside the gene matches. The germline V gene encodes CDR1 KGHDR and CDR2 SFDVKD. Per the authors' pipeline: It was from reference gene primer amplification that nucleated cell counts were estimated. Sequencing used immunoSEQ multiplex PCR; TCRdb keeps in-frame clones, though not all of them. V, J and clone size were drawn from that table, and D and trimming were deduced from the DNA. The sample yields around 150,000 clones, under 85% seen once. Sequences were obtained from peripheral blood. The receptor comes from a man in his fifties or sixties with active or convalescent COVID-19. V and J are TRBV24-1 and TRBJ2-2; TRBD1 matches 7 bases. CDR3 sequence reads: CATSDLTAGGSGELFF. The CDR3 region has the DNA TGTGCCACCAGTGATTTGACGGCAGGGGGTAGCGGGGAGCTGTTTTTT.